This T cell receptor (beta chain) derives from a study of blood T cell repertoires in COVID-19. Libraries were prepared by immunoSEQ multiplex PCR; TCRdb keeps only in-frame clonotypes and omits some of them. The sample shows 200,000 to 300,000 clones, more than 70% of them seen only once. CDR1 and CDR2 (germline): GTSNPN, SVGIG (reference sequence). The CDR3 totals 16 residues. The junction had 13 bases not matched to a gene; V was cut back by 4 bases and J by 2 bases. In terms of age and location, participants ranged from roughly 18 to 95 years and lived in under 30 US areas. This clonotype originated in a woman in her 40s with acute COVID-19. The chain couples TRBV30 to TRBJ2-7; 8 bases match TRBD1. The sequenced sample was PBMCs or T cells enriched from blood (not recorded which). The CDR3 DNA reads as TGTGCCTGGACTTCCGGAAGGACAGGGATCCCCTACGAGCAGTACTTC. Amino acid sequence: CAWTSGRTGIPYEQYF.